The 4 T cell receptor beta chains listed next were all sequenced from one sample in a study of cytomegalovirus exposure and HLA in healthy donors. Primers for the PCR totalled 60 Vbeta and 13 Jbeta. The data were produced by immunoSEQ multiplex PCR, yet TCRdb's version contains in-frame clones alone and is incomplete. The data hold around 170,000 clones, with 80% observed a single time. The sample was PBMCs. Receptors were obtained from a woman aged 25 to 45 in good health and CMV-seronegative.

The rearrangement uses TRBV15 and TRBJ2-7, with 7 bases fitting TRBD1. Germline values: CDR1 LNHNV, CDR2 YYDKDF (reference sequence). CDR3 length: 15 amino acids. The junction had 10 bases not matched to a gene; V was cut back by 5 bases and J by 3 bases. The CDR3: CATSRGQVEVYEQYF. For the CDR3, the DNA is TGTGCCACCAGCCGCGGACAGGTAGAGGTCTACGAGCAGTACTTC.

The DNA for the CDR3 is TGTGCCAGCAGCTTCCACAGGGCTCCTAATTCACCCCTCCACTTT. It yields the protein CASSFHRAPNSPLHF. V gene TRBV7-2 combines with J gene TRBJ1-6; TRBD1 might be the D (6 bases). Per germline, CDR1 SGHTA and CDR2 FQGNSA. V was clipped by 3 bases and J by 6 bases, with 12 bases between them. This CDR3 is built from 15 residues.

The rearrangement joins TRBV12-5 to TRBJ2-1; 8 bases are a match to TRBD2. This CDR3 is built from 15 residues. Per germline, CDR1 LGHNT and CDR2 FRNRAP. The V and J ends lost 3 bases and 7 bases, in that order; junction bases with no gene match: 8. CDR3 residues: CASGLWAGGQNEQFF. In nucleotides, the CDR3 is TGTGCTAGTGGTTTATGGGCGGGGGGCCAAAATGAGCAGTTCTTC.

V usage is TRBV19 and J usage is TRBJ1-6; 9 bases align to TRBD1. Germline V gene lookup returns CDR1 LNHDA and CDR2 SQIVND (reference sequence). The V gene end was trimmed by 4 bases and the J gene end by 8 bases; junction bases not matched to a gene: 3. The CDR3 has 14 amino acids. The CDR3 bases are TGTGCCAGTAGTACGACAGGGGGGTATTCACCCCTCCACTTT. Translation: CASSTTGGYSPLHF.